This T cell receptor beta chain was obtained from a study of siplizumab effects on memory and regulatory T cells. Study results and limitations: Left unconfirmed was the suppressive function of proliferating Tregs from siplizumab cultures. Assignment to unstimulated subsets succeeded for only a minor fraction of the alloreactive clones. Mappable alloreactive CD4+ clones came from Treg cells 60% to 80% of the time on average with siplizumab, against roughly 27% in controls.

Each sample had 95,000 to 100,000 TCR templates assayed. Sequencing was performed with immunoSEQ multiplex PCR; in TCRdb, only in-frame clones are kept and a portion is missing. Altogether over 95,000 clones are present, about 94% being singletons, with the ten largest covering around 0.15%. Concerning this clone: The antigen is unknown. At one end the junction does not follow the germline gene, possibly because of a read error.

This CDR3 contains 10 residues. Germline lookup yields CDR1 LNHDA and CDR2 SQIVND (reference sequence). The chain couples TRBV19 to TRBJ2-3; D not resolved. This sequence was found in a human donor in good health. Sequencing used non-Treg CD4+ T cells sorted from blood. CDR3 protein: CASSRDTQYF. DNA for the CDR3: TGTGCCAGTAGCAGAGATACGCAGTATTTT. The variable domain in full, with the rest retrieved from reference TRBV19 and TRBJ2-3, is DGGITQSPKYLFRKEGQNVTLSCEQNLNHDAMYWYRQDPGQGLRLIYYSQIVNDFQKGDIAEGYSVSREKKESFPLTVTSAQKNPTAFYLCASSRDTQYFGPGTRLTVL.